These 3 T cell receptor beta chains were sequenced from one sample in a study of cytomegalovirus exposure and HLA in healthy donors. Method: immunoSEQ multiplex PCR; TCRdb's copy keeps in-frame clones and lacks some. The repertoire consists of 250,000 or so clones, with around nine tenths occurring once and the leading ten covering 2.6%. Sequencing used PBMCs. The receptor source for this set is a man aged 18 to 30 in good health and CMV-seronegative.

The CDR3 spells CASSNRQSSSYNEQFF. The CDR3 DNA is TGTGCCAGTAGTAACCGACAAAGCAGCTCCTACAATGAGCAGTTCTTC. This chain joins TRBV19 and TRBJ2-1; unclear D gene. Germline V gene data show CDR1 as LNHDA and CDR2 as SQIVND (reference sequence). Trimming cost V 4 bases and J 0 bases, with 13 bases left between them. CDR3 length: 16 residues. Using reference TRBV19 and TRBJ2-1 for the parts outside the CDR3, the full variable domain is DGGITQSPKYLFRKEGQNVTLSCEQNLNHDAMYWYRQDPGQGLRLIYYSQIVNDFQKGDIAEGYSVSREKKESFPLTVTSAQKNPTAFYLCASSNRQSSSYNEQFFGPGTRLTVL.

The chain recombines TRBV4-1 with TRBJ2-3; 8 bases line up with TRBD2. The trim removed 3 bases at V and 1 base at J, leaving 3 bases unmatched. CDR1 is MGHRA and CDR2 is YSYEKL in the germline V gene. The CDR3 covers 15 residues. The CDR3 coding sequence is TGCGCCAGCAGCCAGTTAGCGGGACGCACAGATACGCAGTATTTT. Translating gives CASSQLAGRTDTQYF.

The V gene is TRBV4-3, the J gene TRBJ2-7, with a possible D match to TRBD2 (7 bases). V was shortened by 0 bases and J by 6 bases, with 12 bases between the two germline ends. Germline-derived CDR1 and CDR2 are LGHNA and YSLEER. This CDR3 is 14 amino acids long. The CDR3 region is CASSQEGGGAEQYF. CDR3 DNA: TGCGCCAGCAGCCAAGAAGGGGGAGGGGCCGAGCAGTACTTC.